This TCR beta chain is from a study of blood T cell repertoires in COVID-19. Study details: The United States, Italy and Spain provided the acute and convalescent COVID-19 samples. Nucleic acid was either cDNA or gDNA, and it came from T cells, B-cell-depleted T cells, or PBMCs.

Germline loops: CDR1 LNHNV, CDR2 YYDKDF (reference sequence). The CDR3 length is 13 residues. Trimming left V 1 base short and J 10 bases short, with 11 bases between. Repertoires were generated with immunoSEQ multiplex PCR, while TCRdb's copy carries only in-frame clones and drops some. This table has about 440,000 clones, roughly 90% appearing once. Sequences were obtained from peripheral blood. The chain is built from TRBV15 and TRBJ2-1, with D possibly TRBD1 on 5 matching bases. This sequence originates from a woman aged 25 to 39 with acute or convalescent COVID-19. The CDR3 is CATSRAGKLEQFF. The CDR3 DNA sequence: TGTGCCACCAGCAGAGCAGGGAAACTGGAGCAGTTCTTC.